This T cell receptor (beta chain) came from a study of T cell responses to AZD1222 COVID-19 vaccine. About the research overall: Pooled in the analysis were second doses at about 4 or about 12 weeks.

Clones were sequenced by immunoSEQ multiplex PCR, and TCRdb holds only the in-frame ones, with some missing. Among some 96,000 clones listed, over 75% were seen once. Whole-study findings and limits: After two AZD1222 doses, spike-specific TCR breadth and depth rose versus day 0. Baseline seropositivity occurred in only six AZD1222 recipients. Clonal diversity may have been underestimated, and the donors were mostly white British, with more females than males.

About this clone: Its antigen is unknown.

Germline trimming cut 5 bases from V and 2 bases from J; bases unmatched to any gene: 2. There are 15 residues in the CDR3. Germline-derived CDR1 and CDR2 are WNHNN and SYGVQD (reference sequence). V usage is TRBV10-1 and J usage is TRBJ2-2, with TRBD1 matching 10 bases. The origin of this receptor is an adult in good health. The material was peripheral blood, obtained on day 0 of AZD1222 vaccination. The CDR3 bases are TGCGCCAGCAGTCAGACAGGGGGCAACACCGGGGAGCTGTTTTTT. This encodes CASSQTGGNTGELFF.